The 2 T cell receptor beta chains presented below share a single source sample, sequenced in a study of kidney transplant recipient with SARS-CoV-2 infection. One entry per CDR3 protein results from TCRdb running MiXCR on the reads. The sample includes about 240,000 distinct CDR3 sequences, more than 25% of them seen just once. The source was a blood sample, collected at baseline and around day 110 from a kidney transplant recipient. All receptors come from a male patient aged 25 to 39 who had COVID-19 and was a kidney transplant recipient. Some T cells may originate from the graft donor.

At least ten counts were recorded for this clonotype. The chain employs TRBV30 and TRBJ1-1; possible D gene TRBD1, 6 bases. Germline assignment: CDR1 GTSNPN and CDR2 SVGIG (reference sequence). The ends were cut back, 3 bases at V and 7 bases at J, with 12 bases in the middle. The CDR3 runs 12 residues. The CDR3 loop is CAWSQGRNEAFF. For the CDR3, the DNA is TGTGCCTGGAGCCAGGGGCGTAATGAAGCTTTCTTT.

As to this clonotype: A much bigger clone sits one base away, suggesting this may be a read error. The CDR3, as DNA: TGTGCCAGCAGTTTATGGGGCAGTTCCGGCAATGAGCAGCTCTTC. Amino acid sequence: CASSLWGSSGNEQLF. This chain connects TRBV12-3 or TRBV12-4 to TRBJ2-1; perhaps TRBD1 as D (5 bases). This CDR3 contains 15 residues.